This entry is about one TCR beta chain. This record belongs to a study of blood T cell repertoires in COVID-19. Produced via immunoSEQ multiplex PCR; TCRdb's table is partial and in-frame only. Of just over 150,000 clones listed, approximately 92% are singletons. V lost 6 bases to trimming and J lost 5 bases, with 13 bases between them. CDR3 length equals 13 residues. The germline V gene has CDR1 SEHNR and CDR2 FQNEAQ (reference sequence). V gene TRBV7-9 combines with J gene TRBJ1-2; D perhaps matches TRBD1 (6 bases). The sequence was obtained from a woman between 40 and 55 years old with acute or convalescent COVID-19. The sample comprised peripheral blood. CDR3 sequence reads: CASRKQGWYGYTF. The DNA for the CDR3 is TGTGCCAGCAGGAAACAGGGTTGGTATGGCTACACCTTC. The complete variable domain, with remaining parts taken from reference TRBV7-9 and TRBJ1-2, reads DTGVSQNPRHKITKRGQNVTFRCDPISEHNRLYWYRQTLGQGPEFLTYFQNEAQLEKSRLLSDRFSAERPKGSFSTLEIQRTEQGDSAMYLCASRKQGWYGYTFGSGTRLTVV.